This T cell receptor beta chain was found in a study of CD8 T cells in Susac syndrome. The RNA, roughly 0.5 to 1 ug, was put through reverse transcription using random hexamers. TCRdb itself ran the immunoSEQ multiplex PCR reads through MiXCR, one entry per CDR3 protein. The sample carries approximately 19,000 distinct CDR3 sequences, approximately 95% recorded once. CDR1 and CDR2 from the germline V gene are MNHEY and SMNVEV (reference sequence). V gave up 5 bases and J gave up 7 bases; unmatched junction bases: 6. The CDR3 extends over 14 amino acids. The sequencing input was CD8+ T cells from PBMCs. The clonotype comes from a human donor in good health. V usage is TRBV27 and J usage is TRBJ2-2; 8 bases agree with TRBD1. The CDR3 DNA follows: TGTGCCAGCAGTAAATCAGGGGGCGGCGGGGAGCTGTTTTTT. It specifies CASSKSGGGGELFF.